The rows below give T cell receptor beta chains drawn from one sample of a study of vaccination effects on CD4 cells after COVID-19. Produced via immunoSEQ multiplex PCR; TCRdb's table is partial and in-frame only. The table records 67,000 or so clones, over 65% of them present only once. What these receptors recognize is not known. Sample: CD4+ T cells from PBMCs cultured with HCoV-OC43 spike peptides, taken before COVID-19 vaccination. These receptors all come from a human donor who received a COVID-19 vaccine. Each CDR3 is given with its conserved first and last residue. D genes are given only for firm matches. For some rows the clone size is stated as once, few or many, or as a class when expanded; others skip it.

V gene: TRBV24-1; D gene: -; J gene: TRBJ2-3; clone size: -; CDR3 protein: CATSMDSTDTQYF; CDR3 DNA: TGTGCCACCAGTATGGACAGCACAGATACGCAGTATTTT
V gene: TRBV7-8; D gene: -; J gene: TRBJ1-1; clone size: -; CDR3 protein: CASSLEQNTEAFF; CDR3 DNA: TGTGCCAGCAGCTTAGAACAGAACACTGAAGCTTTCTTT
V gene: TRBV6-5; D gene: TRBD1; J gene: TRBJ2-1; clone size: -; CDR3 protein: CASSYSGTGGRNEQFF; CDR3 DNA: TGTGCCAGCAGTTACTCCGGGACAGGGGGGCGCAATGAGCAGTTCTTC
V gene: TRBV5-1; D gene: TRBD1; J gene: TRBJ1-1; clone size: once; CDR3 protein: CASSSTTGDTEAFF; CDR3 DNA: TGCGCCAGCAGCTCGACGACAGGGGACACTGAAGCTTTCTTT
V gene: TRBV5-1; D gene: TRBD1; J gene: TRBJ2-5; clone size: -; CDR3 protein: CASRQGANEETQYF; CDR3 DNA: TGCGCCAGTCGCCAGGGGGCAAATGAAGAGACCCAGTACTTC
V gene: TRBV3-1/TRBV3-2; D gene: -; J gene: TRBJ1-6; clone size: -; CDR3 protein: CASSRQGRTYNSPLHF; CDR3 DNA: TGTGCCAGCAGCCGCCAGGGGAGAACCTATAATTCACCCCTCCACTTT
V gene: TRBV9; D gene: -; J gene: TRBJ1-2; clone size: -; CDR3 protein: CASSGTGQSENYGYTF; CDR3 DNA: TGTGCCAGCAGCGGTACGGGACAATCGGAGAACTATGGCTACACCTTC
V gene: TRBV2; D gene: -; J gene: TRBJ1-1; clone size: -; CDR3 protein: CASSELGGDYTEAFF; CDR3 DNA: TGTGCCAGCAGTGAGCTCGGGGGTGATTACACTGAAGCTTTCTTT
V gene: TRBV19; D gene: -; J gene: TRBJ2-1; clone size: few; CDR3 protein: CASSRPSWGRNEQFF; CDR3 DNA: TGTGCCAGTAGTCGTCCCAGCTGGGGCCGCAATGAGCAGTTCTTC
V gene: TRBV5-1; D gene: -; J gene: TRBJ2-3; clone size: -; CDR3 protein: CASSGQGGSTDTQYF; CDR3 DNA: TGCGCCAGCAGCGGGCAAGGGGGATCCACAGATACGCAGTATTTT
V gene: TRBV5-1; D gene: TRBD1; J gene: TRBJ1-1; clone size: -; CDR3 protein: CASGTGTGGEMAEAFF; CDR3 DNA: TGCGCCAGTGGAACCGGGACAGGGGGCGAAATGGCTGAAGCTTTCTTT
V gene: TRBV4-3; D gene: -; J gene: TRBJ1-2; clone size: -; CDR3 protein: CASSQDSYGYTF; CDR3 DNA: TGCGCCAGCAGCCAAGACAGCTATGGCTACACCTTC
V gene: TRBV7-2; D gene: -; J gene: TRBJ2-1; clone size: few; CDR3 protein: CASSLGLNNEQFF; CDR3 DNA: TGTGCCAGCAGCTTAGGGCTAAACAATGAGCAGTTCTTC
V gene: TRBV29-1; D gene: -; J gene: TRBJ2-3; clone size: -; CDR3 protein: CSVEIVPGVDTDTQYF; CDR3 DNA: TGCAGCGTTGAGATTGTCCCAGGGGTGGACACAGATACGCAGTATTTT
V gene: TRBV28; D gene: TRBD1; J gene: TRBJ1-5; clone size: -; CDR3 protein: CATRQGAGNQPQHF; CDR3 DNA: TGTGCCACCCGACAGGGGGCCGGCAATCAGCCCCAGCATTTT
V gene: TRBV11-3; D gene: TRBD2; J gene: TRBJ2-1; clone size: -; CDR3 protein: CASSQGRGGRSNEQFF; CDR3 DNA: TGTGCCAGCAGCCAAGGTCGGGGGGGCCGGAGCAATGAGCAGTTCTTC
V gene: TRBV28; D gene: -; J gene: TRBJ1-3; clone size: -; CDR3 protein: CASRGTAPRLGTGVSILNTIYF; CDR3 DNA: TGTGCCAGCAGGGGTACGGCCCCGAGGCTAGGGACCGGGGTATCTATTCTTAACACCATATATTTT
V gene: TRBV30; D gene: TRBD2; J gene: TRBJ2-2; clone size: few; CDR3 protein: CAWRLRTSVTGELFF; CDR3 DNA: TGTGCCTGGAGGCTAAGGACTAGCGTCACCGGGGAGCTGTTTTTT
V gene: TRBV2; D gene: TRBD1; J gene: TRBJ1-2; clone size: once; CDR3 protein: CASSLQGVDGYTF; CDR3 DNA: TGTGCCAGCAGTCTCCAGGGGGTAGATGGCTACACCTTC
V gene: TRBV6-5; D gene: -; J gene: TRBJ1-2; clone size: few; CDR3 protein: CASSYGANYGYTF; CDR3 DNA: TGTGCCAGCAGTTACGGCGCGAACTATGGCTACACCTTC
V gene: TRBV6-6; D gene: -; J gene: TRBJ1-3; clone size: -; CDR3 protein: CASTRDLSGNTIYF; CDR3 DNA: TGTGCCAGCACCAGGGACTTATCTGGAAACACCATATATTTT
V gene: TRBV6-4; D gene: -; J gene: TRBJ2-6; clone size: -; CDR3 protein: CASSNQLGANVLTF; CDR3 DNA: TGTGCCAGCAGTAACCAACTCGGGGCCAACGTCCTGACTTTC
V gene: TRBV2; D gene: -; J gene: TRBJ2-3; clone size: -; CDR3 protein: CASSRTSSTDTQYF; CDR3 DNA: TGTGCCAGCAGCCGGACATCTAGCACAGATACGCAGTATTTT